Shown below are 5 T cell receptor beta chains from a single sample sequenced in a study of T cell repertoires in cytomegalovirus infection. TCRdb reprocessed the reads with MiXCR, giving one entry per CDR3 protein. This repertoire shows about 920,000 distinct CDR3 sequences, 31% found once; its top ten account for around an eighth. No cognate antigen is known for these TCRs. Sequencing was performed on cultured CD8+ T cells from PBMCs, taken from culture after CMV antigen stimulation. These receptors were taken from a human donor in good health (CMV status not recorded). Some clones in this sample may be carry-over from other donors' samples.

Concerning this clonotype itself: Relative to the germline gene, one junction end is altered; a read error may explain this. The V and J genes are TRBV7-6 and TRBJ2-1; a weak D match, TRBD2 (5 bases). Germline CDR1 reads SGHVS; CDR2 reads FNYEAQ. The length of the CDR3 is 15 residues. As DNA, the CDR3 is TGTGCCAACAGCCCTCGGACTGATGGGCTCAATGAGCAGTTCTTC. This sequence encodes CANSPRTDGLNEQFF.

Concerning this clonotype: Since a much larger clone is just one base distant, this may be a read error. The chain employs TRBV12-3 or TRBV12-4 and TRBJ2-1, with a weak D call TRBD2 (6 bases). The CDR3 loop spans 14 amino acids. Trimming cost V 7 bases and J 7 bases, with 17 bases left between them. The CDR3 bases are TGTGCCAGCACCCCCAGCGGAGGGGTGAATGAGCAGTTCTTC. Amino acid sequence: CASTPSGGVNEQFF.

For the CDR3, the DNA is TGTGCTAGTGGTTTGGAGGGGCGGAATGAGCAGTTCTTC. Protein sequence: CASGLEGRNEQFF. This sequence joins TRBV12-5 and TRBJ2-1, with D perhaps matching TRBD1 (5 bases). This CDR3 has 13 amino acids. Per germline, CDR1 LGHNT and CDR2 FRNRAP. Trimming removed 1 base at V and 7 bases at J, with 8 bases between.

This clonotype was counted a few times. The rearrangement links TRBV5-6 to TRBJ2-7, with D maybe TRBD2 (6 bases). This CDR3 is built from 14 residues. Germline loops: CDR1 SGHDT, CDR2 YYEEEE. The V gene lost 2 bases and the J gene lost 6 bases, with 15 bases spanning the gap. CDR3 sequence reads: CASSFPRGGIEQYV. In DNA, the CDR3 is TGTGCCAGCAGCTTCCCCCGCGGCGGGATCGAGCAGTACGTC.

This clonotype was observed a handful of times. The chain uses TRBV27 and TRBJ1-5; D gene ambiguous. The CDR3 runs 13 residues. The V and J ends lost 0 bases and 8 bases respectively, with 8 bases between them. Germline loops: CDR1 MNHEY, CDR2 SMNVEV (reference sequence). CDR3 in amino acids: CASSLSPGKPQHF. Here the CDR3 DNA reads TGTGCCAGCAGTTTATCGCCCGGAAAGCCCCAGCATTTT.